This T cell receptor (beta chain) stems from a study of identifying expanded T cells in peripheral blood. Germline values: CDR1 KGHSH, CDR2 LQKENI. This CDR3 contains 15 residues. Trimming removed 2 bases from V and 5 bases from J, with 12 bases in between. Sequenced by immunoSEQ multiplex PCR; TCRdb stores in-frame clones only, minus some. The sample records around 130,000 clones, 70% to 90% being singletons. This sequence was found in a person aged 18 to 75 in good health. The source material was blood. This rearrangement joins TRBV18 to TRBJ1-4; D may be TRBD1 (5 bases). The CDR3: CASSPSLDMNEKLFF. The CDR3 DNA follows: TGTGCCAGCTCACCAAGTCTGGACATGAATGAAAAACTGTTTTTT.